This T cell receptor beta chain comes out of a study of response to subunit inactivated influenza vaccine. This CDR3 comprises 16 residues. Germline V gene data show CDR1 as DFQATT and CDR2 as SNEGSKA (reference sequence). TCRdb fed the RT-PCR reads into MiXCR, producing one record per CDR3 protein. Here the sample spans about 700,000 distinct CDR3 sequences, around 14% being singletons. Turning to this clonotype: At one end, the junction sequence differs from germline, possibly due to a read error.

Sequenced material: PBMCs from blood, taken 14 to 15 days before vaccination. V gene TRBV20-1 combines with J gene TRBJ2-3; maybe TRBD2 (6 bases). The receptor comes from a man over 45 who received an inactivated influenza vaccine. For the CDR3, the DNA is TGCTGTGCTACGACTAGTTTAGGAACATACACAGATACGCAGTATTTT. Protein sequence: CCATTSLGTYTDTQYF.